Presented here are 15 T cell receptor beta chains from one specimen sequenced in a study of T cell responses to AZD1222 COVID-19 vaccine. Data came from immunoSEQ multiplex PCR; TCRdb stores just in-frame clones and leaves some out. The sample lists 140,000 or so clones; 85% to 90% were seen once. The material was peripheral blood, obtained 28 days after the second AZD1222 dose. These receptor sequences come from an adult who received the AZD1222 COVID-19 vaccine.

This clone was recorded a few times. This sequence joins TRBV9 and TRBJ2-2; D possibly matches TRBD1 or TRBD2 (5 bases each). The germline V and J ends were trimmed by 0 bases and 7 bases, with 13 bases remaining between them. The CDR3 is 15 residues long. In germline, CDR1 is SGDLS, CDR2 YYNGEE. The CDR3, as DNA: TGTGCCAGCAGCGTAGAAGGGACCTACTTCGGGGAGCTGTTTTTT. It translates to CASSVEGTYFGELFF.

The V call is TRBV5-6, the J call TRBJ2-3; no clear D gene. V lost 3 bases and J lost 2, with 7 bases in between. The germline V gene has CDR1 SGHDT and CDR2 YYEEEE. There are 13 residues in the CDR3. The CDR3 protein is CASSYESTDTQYF. CDR3 DNA: TGTGCCAGCAGCTACGAATCCACAGATACGCAGTATTTT. Supplemented by reference TRBV5-6 and TRBJ2-3, the full variable domain reads DAGVTQSPTHLIKTRGQQVTLRCSPKSGHDTVSWYQQALGQGPQFIFQYYEEEERQRGNFPDRFSGHQFPNYSSELNVNALLLGDSALYLCASSYESTDTQYFGPGTRLTVL.

This rearrangement joins TRBV9 to TRBJ1-2, with D hard to call. Trimming took off 1 base at V and 1 base at J, with 11 bases between the two ends. The CDR3 spans 15 residues. Per the germline V gene, CDR1 is SGDLS and CDR2 is YYNGEE. The CDR3 nucleotides are TGTGCCAGCAGCGTAACCCCCTCCATTAACTATGGCTACACCTTC. This sequence encodes CASSVTPSINYGYTF. Combining the CDR3 with reference TRBV9 and TRBJ1-2 gives the whole variable domain DSGVTQTPKHLITATGQRVTLRCSPRSGDLSVYWYQQSLDQGLQFLIQYYNGEERAKGNILERFSAQQFPDLHSELNLSSLELGDSALYFCASSVTPSINYGYTFGSGTRLTVV.

This clone appeared a few times. The J gene is TRBJ1-1, the V gene TRBV18; 8 nucleotides align to TRBD1. With 6 bases clipped from V and 0 bases from J, the junction kept 12 bases outside the gene matches. Germline values: CDR1 KGHSH, CDR2 LQKENI. This CDR3 comprises 17 residues. CDR3 sequence: CASSPDRGLPMNTEAFF. Here the CDR3 DNA reads TGTGCCAGCTCTCCCGACAGGGGCCTCCCCATGAACACTGAAGCTTTCTTT.

V and J are TRBV6-5 and TRBJ1-2; 7 bases map to TRBD1. CDR1 is MNHEY and CDR2 is SVGAGI in the germline V gene. The CDR3 runs to 14 residues. J lost 2 bases, V lost 10 bases, and 10 bases had no gene match. This chain's CDR3 is CAIPRPGGNYGYTF. The CDR3 region has the DNA TGTGCCATCCCCAGGCCAGGGGGAAACTATGGCTACACCTTC.

The chain is built from TRBV12-3 or TRBV12-4 and TRBJ2-1; unclear D gene. This CDR3 region has 12 residues. Trimming pared 7 bases from V and 5 bases from J, leaving 9 bases between. The CDR3 region has the DNA TGTGCCAGCACCCCGGCAGACAATGAGCAGTTCTTC. Translation gives CASTPADNEQFF.

This sequence joins TRBV6-5 and TRBJ1-1; unclear D gene. Per germline, CDR1 MNHEY and CDR2 SVGAGI. The CDR3 consists of 13 residues. Trimming left V 6 bases short and J 0 bases short, with 8 bases between. As DNA, the CDR3 is TGTGCCAGCAGCACCAACATGAACACTGAAGCTTTCTTT. Its protein product is CASSTNMNTEAFF.

The chain recombines TRBV19 with TRBJ1-1, with D unresolved. This CDR3 is 12 amino acids long. The V end lost 5 bases, the J end lost 1 base, and 5 bases lay between the germline ends. CDR1 and CDR2 (germline): LNHDA, SQIVND (reference sequence). The CDR3 DNA reads as TGTGCCAGTAGTCCAAAGAACACTGAAGCTTTCTTT. This gives the protein CASSPKNTEAFF.

As for this clone: Other DNA sequences in the sample encode the same CDR3. The chain couples TRBV27 to TRBJ2-7; D is unclear. The V end was cut by 6 bases, the J end by 3 bases, with 15 bases between. Looked up from germline, CDR1 is MNHEY and CDR2 is SMNVEV (reference sequence). This CDR3 contains 14 residues. The CDR3 region has the DNA TGTGCCAGCAGGAAGGTGGGCCCAGGCTACGAGCAGTACTTC. Protein sequence: CASRKVGPGYEQYF.

V and J are TRBV3-1 (or the pseudogene TRBV3-2) and TRBJ2-1; 7 bases agree with TRBD2. CDR3 length: 18 amino acids. The V gene end was trimmed by 2 bases and the J gene end by 6 bases; junction bases not matched to a gene: 16. Per germline, CDR1 LGHDT and CDR2 YNNKEL (reference sequence). CDR3 sequence reads: CASSQHHMGRAAINEQFF. The CDR3 coding sequence is TGTGCCAGCAGCCAACATCACATGGGGAGGGCCGCGATCAATGAGCAGTTCTTC.

J is TRBJ1-2 and V is TRBV11-1; no definite D call. The CDR3 spans 14 residues. Between the trimmed V and J ends, which lost 3 bases and 3 bases, there was a span of 11 bases. Germline V gives CDR1 SGHAT, CDR2 FQDESV (reference sequence). The CDR3 region has the DNA TGTGCCAGCAGCTTTAACGGTCGAGACTATGGCTACACCTTC. Its translation: CASSFNGRDYGYTF. The complete variable domain, with remaining parts taken from reference TRBV11-1 and TRBJ1-2, reads EAEVAQSPRYKITEKSQAVAFWCDPISGHATLYWYRQILGQGPELLVQFQDESVVDDSQLPKDRFSAERLKGVDSTLKIQPAELGDSAMYLCASSFNGRDYGYTFGSGTRLTVV.

The sample holds a few counts of this clone. The DNA of the CDR3 is TGCGCCAGCAGTGAGATCTATTCCGCCGGAAATGAGCAGTTCTTC. This translates into CASSEIYSAGNEQFF. This chain joins TRBV10-2 and TRBJ2-1; D not certain. CDR3 length: 15 amino acids. V was shortened by 2 bases and J by 7 bases, with 15 bases between the two germline ends. CDR1 WSHSY and CDR2 SAAADI come from the germline V gene.

This sequence joins TRBV30 and TRBJ2-3; TRBD2 is a possible D gene (6 bases). V was pared by 5 bases and J by 0 bases, with 15 bases between. The V gene's germline CDR1 is GTSNPN and CDR2 SVGIG (reference sequence). CDR3 length: 15 amino acids. The CDR3 sequence: CAWDALAASTDTQYF. The CDR3 DNA is TGTGCCTGGGATGCACTAGCCGCTAGCACAGATACGCAGTATTTT.

V is TRBV18 and J is TRBJ2-3; D is undetermined. Germline loops: CDR1 KGHSH, CDR2 LQKENI. The CDR3 is made up of 12 amino acids. Trimming removed 5 bases at V and 4 bases at J, with 7 bases between. CDR3 sequence: CASSSSPDTQYF. The CDR3 coding sequence is TGTGCCAGCTCAAGTTCCCCAGATACGCAGTATTTT.

This chain uses TRBV5-6 with TRBJ2-2; either TRBD1 or TRBD2 may supply D (5 bases each). V was trimmed by 4 bases and J by 5 bases, leaving 12 bases between them. The CDR3 runs to 14 residues. Germline values: CDR1 SGHDT, CDR2 YYEEEE. In DNA form, the CDR3 reads TGTGCCAGCAGCCCGGGGACCTTTACCGGGGAGCTGTTTTTT. Protein product: CASSPGTFTGELFF. Looking up the rest from reference TRBV5-6 and TRBJ2-2 gives the full variable domain: DAGVTQSPTHLIKTRGQQVTLRCSPKSGHDTVSWYQQALGQGPQFIFQYYEEEERQRGNFPDRFSGHQFPNYSSELNVNALLLGDSALYLCASSPGTFTGELFFGEGSRLTVL.